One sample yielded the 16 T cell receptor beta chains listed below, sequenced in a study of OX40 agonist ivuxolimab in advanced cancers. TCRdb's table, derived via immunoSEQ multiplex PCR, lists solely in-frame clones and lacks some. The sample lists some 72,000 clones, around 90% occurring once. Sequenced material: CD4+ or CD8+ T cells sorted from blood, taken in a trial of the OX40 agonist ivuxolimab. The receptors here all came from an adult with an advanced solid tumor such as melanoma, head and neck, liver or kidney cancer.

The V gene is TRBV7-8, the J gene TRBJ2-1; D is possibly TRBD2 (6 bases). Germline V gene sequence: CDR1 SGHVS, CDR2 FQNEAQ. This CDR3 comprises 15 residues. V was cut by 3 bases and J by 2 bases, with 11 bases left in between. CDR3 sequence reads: CASSLAPGAYNEQFF. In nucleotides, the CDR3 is TGTGCCAGCAGCTTGGCGCCGGGGGCCTACAATGAGCAGTTCTTC.

Here the CDR3 DNA reads TGTGCCAGCAGCTTACTGGGGGGCACCGGGGAGCTGTTTTTT. This translates into CASSLLGGTGELFF. The rearrangement links TRBV7-9 to TRBJ2-2; the D gene is possibly TRBD2 (6 bases). Germline loops: CDR1 SEHNR, CDR2 FQNEAQ (reference sequence). The CDR3 is 14 amino acids. V was pared by 2 bases and J by 4 bases, with 8 bases between.

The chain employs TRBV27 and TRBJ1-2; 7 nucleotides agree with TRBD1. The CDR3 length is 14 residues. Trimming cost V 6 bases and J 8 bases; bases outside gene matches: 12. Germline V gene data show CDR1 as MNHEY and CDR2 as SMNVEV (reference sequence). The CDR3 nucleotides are TGTGCCAGCAGAGGAACAGGGGAGGCGTTGGGCTACACCTTC. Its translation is CASRGTGEALGYTF.

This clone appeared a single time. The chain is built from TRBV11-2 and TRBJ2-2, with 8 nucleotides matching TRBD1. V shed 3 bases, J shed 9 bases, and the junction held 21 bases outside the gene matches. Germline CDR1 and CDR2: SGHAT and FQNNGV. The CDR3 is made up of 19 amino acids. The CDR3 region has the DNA TGTGCCAGCAGCTTTAACAACCAGGGGGCAGGGAGACACCGGTGGGAGCTGTTTTTT. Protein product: CASSFNNQGAGRHRWELFF.

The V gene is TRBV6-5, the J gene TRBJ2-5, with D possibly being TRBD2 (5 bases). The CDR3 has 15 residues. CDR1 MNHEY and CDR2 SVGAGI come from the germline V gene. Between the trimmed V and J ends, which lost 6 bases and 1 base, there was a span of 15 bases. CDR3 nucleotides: TGTGCCAGCAGAGCCAGTCGAGCGGTCCAAGAGACCCAGTACTTC. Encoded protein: CASRASRAVQETQYF.

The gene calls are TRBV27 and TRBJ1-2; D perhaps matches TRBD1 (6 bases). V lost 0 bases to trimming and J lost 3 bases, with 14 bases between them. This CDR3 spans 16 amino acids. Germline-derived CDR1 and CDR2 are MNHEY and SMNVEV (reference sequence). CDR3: CASSLSVPQGHYGYTF. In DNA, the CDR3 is TGTGCCAGCAGTTTATCGGTCCCGCAGGGGCACTATGGCTACACCTTC.

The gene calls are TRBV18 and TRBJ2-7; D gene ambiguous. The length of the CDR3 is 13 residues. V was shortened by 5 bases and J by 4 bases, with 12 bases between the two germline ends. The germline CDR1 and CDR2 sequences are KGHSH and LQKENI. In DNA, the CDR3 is TGTGCCAGCTCAACTACAGAGGATTACGAGCAGTACTTC. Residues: CASSTTEDYEQYF. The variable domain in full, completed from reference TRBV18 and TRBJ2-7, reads NAGVMQNPRHLVRRRGQEARLRCSPMKGHSHVYWYRQLPEEGLKFMVYLQKENIIDESGMPKERFSAEFPKEGPSILRIQQVVRGDSAAYFCASSTTEDYEQYFGPGTRLTVT.

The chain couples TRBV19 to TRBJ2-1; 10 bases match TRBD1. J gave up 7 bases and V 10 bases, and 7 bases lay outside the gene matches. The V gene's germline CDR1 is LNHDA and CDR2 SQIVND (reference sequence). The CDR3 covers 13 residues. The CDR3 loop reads CATGTGAVNEQFF. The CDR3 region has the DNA TGTGCCACCGGGACAGGGGCGGTGAATGAGCAGTTCTTC.

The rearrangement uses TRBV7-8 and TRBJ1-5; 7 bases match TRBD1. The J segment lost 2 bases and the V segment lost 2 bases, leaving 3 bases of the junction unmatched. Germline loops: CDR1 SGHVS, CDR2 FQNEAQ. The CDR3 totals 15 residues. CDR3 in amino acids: CASSLHTGGNQPQHF. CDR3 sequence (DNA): TGTGCCAGCAGCTTACACACAGGGGGCAATCAGCCCCAGCATTTT.

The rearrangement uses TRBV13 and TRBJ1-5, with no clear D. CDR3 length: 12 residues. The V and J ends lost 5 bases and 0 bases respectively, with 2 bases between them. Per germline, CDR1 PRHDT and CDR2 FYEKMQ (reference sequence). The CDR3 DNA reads TGTGCCAGCAGCCGTAGCAATCAGCCCCAGCATTTT. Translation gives CASSRSNQPQHF.

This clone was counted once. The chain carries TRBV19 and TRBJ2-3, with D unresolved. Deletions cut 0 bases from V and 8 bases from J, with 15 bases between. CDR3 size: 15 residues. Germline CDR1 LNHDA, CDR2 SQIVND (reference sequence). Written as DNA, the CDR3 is TGTGCCAGTAGTATAGATCTGACGGCCCGAGCTACGCAGTATTTT. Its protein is CASSIDLTARATQYF.

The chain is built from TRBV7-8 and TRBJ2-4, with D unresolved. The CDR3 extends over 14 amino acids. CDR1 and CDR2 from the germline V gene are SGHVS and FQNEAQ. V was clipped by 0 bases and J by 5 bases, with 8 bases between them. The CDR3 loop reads CASSLAGRQNIQYF. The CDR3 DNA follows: TGTGCCAGCAGCTTAGCGGGCAGGCAAAACATTCAGTACTTC.

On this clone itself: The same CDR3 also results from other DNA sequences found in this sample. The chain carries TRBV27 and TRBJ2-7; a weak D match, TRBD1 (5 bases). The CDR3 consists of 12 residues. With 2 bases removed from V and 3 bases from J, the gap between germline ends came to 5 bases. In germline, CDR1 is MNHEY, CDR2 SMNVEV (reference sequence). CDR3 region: CASSLQGYEQYF. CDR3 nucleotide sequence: TGTGCCAGCAGTTTACAGGGCTACGAGCAGTACTTC.

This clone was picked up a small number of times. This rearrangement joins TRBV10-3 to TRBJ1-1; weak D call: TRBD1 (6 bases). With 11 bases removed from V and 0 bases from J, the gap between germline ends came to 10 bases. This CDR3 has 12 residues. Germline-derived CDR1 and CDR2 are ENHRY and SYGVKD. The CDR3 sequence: CAATGLNTEAFF. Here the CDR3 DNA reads TGTGCCGCAACAGGGTTGAACACTGAAGCTTTCTTT.

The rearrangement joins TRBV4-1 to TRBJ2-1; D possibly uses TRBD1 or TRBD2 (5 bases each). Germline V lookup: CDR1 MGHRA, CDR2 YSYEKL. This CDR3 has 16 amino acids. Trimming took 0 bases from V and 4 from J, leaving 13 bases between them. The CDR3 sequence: CASSQDIGTQYNEQFF. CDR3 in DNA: TGCGCCAGCAGCCAAGATATAGGGACCCAATACAATGAGCAGTTCTTC.

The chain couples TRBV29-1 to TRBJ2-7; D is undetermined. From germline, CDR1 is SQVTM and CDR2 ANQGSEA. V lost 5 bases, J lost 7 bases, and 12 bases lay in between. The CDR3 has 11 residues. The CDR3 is CSVWITGEQYF. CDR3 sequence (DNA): TGCAGCGTTTGGATCACGGGTGAGCAGTACTTC.